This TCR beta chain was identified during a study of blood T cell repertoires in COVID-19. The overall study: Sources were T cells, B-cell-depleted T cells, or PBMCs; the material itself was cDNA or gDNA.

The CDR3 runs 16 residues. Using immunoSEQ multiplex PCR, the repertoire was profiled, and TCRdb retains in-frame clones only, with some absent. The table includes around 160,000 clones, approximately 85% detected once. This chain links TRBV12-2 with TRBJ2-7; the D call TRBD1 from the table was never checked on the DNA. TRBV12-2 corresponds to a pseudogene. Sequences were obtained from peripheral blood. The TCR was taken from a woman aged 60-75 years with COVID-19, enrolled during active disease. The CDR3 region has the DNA TGTGCAAGTCGCTTAGCGCGTACGGGACAGGGCTACGAGCAGTACTTC. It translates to CASRLARTGQGYEQYF.